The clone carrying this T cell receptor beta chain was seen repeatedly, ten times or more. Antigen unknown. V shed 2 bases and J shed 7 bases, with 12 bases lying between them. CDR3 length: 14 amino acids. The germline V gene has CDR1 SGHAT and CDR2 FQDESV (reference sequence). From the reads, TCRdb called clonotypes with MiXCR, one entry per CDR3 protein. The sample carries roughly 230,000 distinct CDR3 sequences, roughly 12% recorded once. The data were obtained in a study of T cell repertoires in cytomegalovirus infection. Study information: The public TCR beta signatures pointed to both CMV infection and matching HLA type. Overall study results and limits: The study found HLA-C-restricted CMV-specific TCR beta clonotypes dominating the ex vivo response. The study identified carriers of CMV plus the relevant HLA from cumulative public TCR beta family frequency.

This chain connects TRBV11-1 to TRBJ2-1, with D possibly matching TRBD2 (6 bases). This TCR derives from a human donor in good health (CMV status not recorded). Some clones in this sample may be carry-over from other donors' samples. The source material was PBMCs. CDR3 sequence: CASSLWSSENEQFF. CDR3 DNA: TGTGCCAGCAGCTTATGGTCTAGCGAGAATGAGCAGTTCTTC.